A selection of T cell receptor beta chains follows, all from one sample in a study of cytomegalovirus exposure and HLA in healthy donors. Generated by immunoSEQ multiplex PCR, the TCRdb table keeps only in-frame clones and is missing some. The sample has roughly 180,000 clones, roughly 9.4% seen once. Sequencing was carried out using PBMCs. These receptors were obtained from a woman aged 30 to 39 in good health and CMV-seropositive. CDR3s include the opening cysteine and the closing phenylalanine or tryptophan. A D gene is named only where the DNA matches it firmly. Clone size is not always given. Where it is, it says once, few, many or a class for expanded clones.

v_call,clone_size,j_call,d_call,cdr3_aa,cdr3_nt
TRBV27,NA,TRBJ2-2,TRBD1,CASSFRGLIDTGELFF,TGTGCCAGCAGTTTTAGGGGGCTAATCGACACCGGGGAGCTGTTTTTT
TRBV29-1,few,TRBJ1-5,TRBD1,CSVGVGTDTDQPQHF,TGCAGCGTTGGAGTCGGGACAGACACCGATCAGCCCCAGCATTTT
TRBV6-6,NA,TRBJ1-1,NA,CASSYDRNTEAFF,TGTGCCAGCAGTTACGACAGAAACACTGAAGCTTTCTTT
TRBV6-5,few,TRBJ2-3,NA,CASSPQGSDTQYF,TGTGCCAGCAGTCCACAGGGATCAGATACGCAGTATTTT
TRBV5-1,NA,TRBJ2-2,TRBD2,CASSLLAGETGELFF,TGCGCCAGCAGCTTGCTAGCGGGAGAAACCGGGGAGCTGTTTTTT
TRBV30,many,TRBJ1-6,NA,CAWSDWGQSPLHF,TGTGCCTGGAGTGATTGGGGGCAATCACCCCTCCACTTT
TRBV10-3,NA,TRBJ2-7,NA,CAISGGWGGPDYEQYF,TGTGCCATCAGTGGTGGGTGGGGGGGCCCAGACTACGAGCAGTACTTC
TRBV2,NA,TRBJ2-7,TRBD2,CASSDPRGTSPYEQYF,TGTGCCAGCAGTGATCCCCGGGGGACTAGCCCCTACGAGCAGTACTTC
TRBV7-6,NA,TRBJ2-1,TRBD2,CASSLASGGAYNEQFF,TGTGCCAGCAGCTTAGCGAGCGGGGGGGCCTACAATGAGCAGTTCTTC
TRBV2,NA,TRBJ2-3,TRBD2,CASRRTSGTPDTQYF,TGTGCCAGCAGACGGACTAGCGGGACTCCAGATACGCAGTATTTT
TRBV12-5,NA,TRBJ2-7,NA,CASGLVRGNEQYF,TGTGCTAGTGGTTTGGTAAGGGGCAACGAGCAGTACTTC
TRBV5-1,few,TRBJ2-4,TRBD1,CASSLGGTGKNIQYF,TGCGCCAGCAGCTTGGGGGGGACAGGAAAAAACATTCAGTACTTC
TRBV19,NA,TRBJ2-2,NA,CASRDRYTGELFF,TGTGCCAGTAGGGACAGATACACCGGGGAGCTGTTTTTT
TRBV15,NA,TRBJ2-7,NA,CATSRDRGQKLKEQYF,TGTGCCACCAGCAGAGATCGAGGTCAGAAATTAAAAGAGCAGTACTTC
TRBV6-1,NA,TRBJ1-5,TRBD1,CASSGYTGEMAQHF,TGTGCCAGCAGTGGATACACAGGGGAGATGGCCCAGCATTTT
TRBV21-1,few,TRBJ2-7,NA,CASSKDQLLAGGPGGPEQYF,TGTGCCAGCAGCAAAGACCAGCTACTAGCGGGAGGGCCTGGGGGGCCCGAGCAGTACTTC
TRBV29-1,NA,TRBJ2-7,TRBD2,CSCGRALGYEQYF,TGCAGTTGCGGGAGAGCGCTCGGCTACGAGCAGTACTTC
TRBV5-8,NA,TRBJ2-5,TRBD2,CASSLDAAGGPWETQYF,TGTGCCAGCAGCTTGGATGCGGCGGGAGGGCCTTGGGAGACCCAGTACTTC
TRBV18,NA,TRBJ2-6,TRBD1,CASSSGQVNNVLTF,TGTGCCAGCTCATCGGGACAGGTAAACAACGTCCTGACTTTC
TRBV4-1,NA,TRBJ2-7,NA,CASSQDSGMYEQYF,TGCGCCAGCAGCCAAGATTCGGGTATGTACGAGCAGTACTTC
TRBV4-2,NA,TRBJ1-5,NA,CASSQDTASNQPQHF,TGTGCCAGCAGCCAAGATACAGCCAGCAATCAGCCCCAGCATTTT
TRBV5-4,few,TRBJ2-7,NA,CASSLGRVSYEQYF,TGTGCCAGCAGCTTGGGCAGGGTCTCCTACGAGCAGTACTTC
TRBV19,NA,TRBJ2-1,TRBD2,CASSIRGLATDEQFF,TGTGCCAGTAGTATCAGGGGACTAGCGACTGACGAGCAGTTCTTC
TRBV7-9,few,TRBJ2-2,TRBD1,CASSKQGAGGELFF,TGTGCCAGCAGCAAACAGGGGGCAGGCGGGGAGCTGTTTTTT
TRBV15,few,TRBJ1-1,NA,CATSPVWGGNTEAFF,TGTGCCACCAGCCCGGTCTGGGGGGGGAACACTGAAGCTTTCTTT
TRBV12-5,few,TRBJ2-7,TRBD1,CASGLGTGTHYEQYF,TGTGCTAGTGGCCTCGGGACAGGAACTCACTACGAGCAGTACTTC
TRBV5-5,few,TRBJ1-5,TRBD1,CASSLVGQGGNQPQHF,TGTGCCAGCAGCTTGGTAGGACAGGGGGGCAATCAGCCCCAGCATTTT
TRBV4-1,few,TRBJ1-2,NA,CASSQVDGTRGYTF,TGCGCCAGCAGCCAAGTCGACGGGACACGCGGCTACACCTTC
TRBV5-1,NA,TRBJ1-1,TRBD1,CASSLDGGQGAAFF,TGCGCCAGCAGCTTGGACGGGGGACAGGGGGCAGCTTTCTTT
TRBV9,few,TRBJ2-7,NA,CASSVGVEEVEQYF,TGTGCCAGCAGCGTAGGCGTTGAGGAGGTCGAGCAGTACTTC
TRBV30,NA,TRBJ2-5,NA,CAWSVRVRETQYF,TGTGCCTGGAGTGTACGTGTCCGGGAGACCCAGTACTTC
TRBV30,NA,TRBJ2-1,TRBD2,CAWSASLAANEQFF,TGTGCCTGGAGTGCCTCGCTAGCGGCCAATGAGCAGTTCTTC
TRBV23-1,NA,TRBJ1-1,NA,CASSRLSTGNYMNTEAFF,TGCGCCAGCAGTCGACTCTCGACAGGAAATTATATGAACACTGAAGCTTTCTTT
TRBV5-1,few,TRBJ1-3,NA,CASSRDSVSGNTIYF,TGCGCCAGCAGCAGGGACTCAGTCTCTGGAAACACCATATATTTT
TRBV4-1,few,TRBJ2-7,NA,CASSQFSGTFYEQYF,TGCGCCAGCAGCCAATTTTCCGGGACTTTCTACGAGCAGTACTTC
TRBV12-5,few,TRBJ2-1,NA,CASGPSRVPWNEQFF,TGTGCTAGTGGTCCTTCGCGGGTGCCTTGGAATGAGCAGTTCTTC
TRBV29-1,NA,TRBJ1-1,TRBD1,CSAKTGTDTEAFF,TGCAGCGCTAAAACCGGGACAGACACTGAAGCTTTCTTT
TRBV10-1,NA,TRBJ1-1,TRBD1,CASSVPRDRGMHTEAFF,TGCGCCAGCAGTGTGCCCCGGGACAGGGGTATGCACACTGAAGCTTTCTTT